Presented here are 9 T cell receptor beta chains from one specimen sequenced in a study of blood T cell repertoires in COVID-19. Profiling relied on immunoSEQ multiplex PCR, and the TCRdb table lists in-frame clones only, not all of them. The sample carries some 450,000 clones, 80% to 90% recorded once. The source material was peripheral blood. The source is a man younger than 30 with COVID-19, enrolled during active disease.

The chain joins TRBV7-8 to TRBJ2-7; D unresolved. Trimming stripped 4 bases from V and 1 base from J, with 14 bases between. Germline CDR1 reads SGHVS; CDR2 reads FQNEAQ. This CDR3 spans 15 amino acids. The CDR3 loop is CASSSPWSVSYEQYF. The CDR3 region has the DNA TGTGCCAGCAGCTCGCCGTGGAGTGTTTCCTACGAGCAGTACTTC.

This chain connects TRBV5-5 to TRBJ2-2; D not resolved. Deletions cut 0 bases from V and 4 bases from J, with 4 bases between. The germline gives CDR1 SGHKS, CDR2 YYEKEE (reference sequence). This CDR3 is 13 amino acids long. CDR3 residues: CASSLAVTGELFF. The CDR3 nucleotides read TGTGCCAGCAGCTTGGCGGTCACCGGGGAGCTGTTTTTT.

The chain employs TRBV5-6 and TRBJ1-5; D remains unclear. V lost 5 bases and J 4 bases, leaving 13 bases between the germline ends. Germline V gene lookup returns CDR1 SGHDT and CDR2 YYEEEE. CDR3 length equals 14 residues. The CDR3 DNA follows: TGTGCCAGCAGTCGCGCCGGGAAAAATCAGCCCCAGCATTTT. Translated, it gives CASSRAGKNQPQHF.

V usage is TRBV5-4 and J usage is TRBJ2-1, with 7 bases lining up with TRBD2. This CDR3 contains 13 residues. Germline trimming cut 5 bases from V and 8 bases from J; bases unmatched to any gene: 7. Germline lookup yields CDR1 SGHNT and CDR2 YYREEE (reference sequence). The CDR3 DNA reads TGTGCCAGCAGACCCGGACTAGTAGATGAGCAGTTCTTC. This gives the protein CASRPGLVDEQFF.

The rearrangement joins TRBV19 to TRBJ1-3; 8 bases line up with TRBD1. Trimming at V came to 5 bases and at J to 0 bases, leaving 6 bases not matched to a gene. Germline CDR1 is LNHDA and CDR2 is SQIVND (reference sequence). This CDR3 is 16 amino acids long. The CDR3, as DNA: TGTGCCAGTAGTCCCCGAACAGGGGGCTCTGGAAACACCATATATTTT. It yields the protein CASSPRTGGSGNTIYF.

This clone has just one count. CDR3 bases: TGCAGCGTTGCCAGGCCCCTATCTTCCTACAATGAGCAGTTCTTC. It translates to CSVARPLSSYNEQFF. The rearrangement links TRBV29-1 to TRBJ2-1; D call uncertain. The V gene lost 4 bases and the J gene lost 1 base, with 14 bases spanning the gap. Germline V gene sequence: CDR1 SQVTM, CDR2 ANQGSEA. The CDR3 covers 15 residues.

This CDR3 reads CASSDGGRNTEAFF. The CDR3 nucleotides are TGTGCCAGCAGTGACGGGGGGAGGAACACTGAAGCTTTCTTT. The gene calls are TRBV6-4 and TRBJ1-1, with a tentative D call TRBD1 (5 bases). The CDR3 runs 14 residues. Germline assignment: CDR1 MRHNA and CDR2 SNTAGT. Between the trimmed V and J ends, which lost 2 bases and 1 base, there was a span of 8 bases.

CDR3 coding DNA: TGCGCCAGCAGCTTGGGGTCTAGTCAGTGGAATGAGCAGTTCTTC. Protein: CASSLGSSQWNEQFF. The gene calls are TRBV5-1 and TRBJ2-1; D not certain. This CDR3 is built from 15 residues. Trimming stripped 0 bases from V and 7 bases from J, with 14 bases between. Per the germline V gene, CDR1 is SGHRS and CDR2 is YFSETQ. The full variable domain, completed using reference TRBV5-1 and TRBJ2-1, is KAGVTQTPRYLIKTRGQQVTLSCSPISGHRSVSWYQQTPGQGLQFLFEYFSETQRNKGNFPGRFSGRQFSNSRSEMNVSTLELGDSALYLCASSLGSSQWNEQFFGPGTRLTVL.

This clone was observed a single time. The chain couples TRBV6-5 to TRBJ1-2; no firm D call. Germline CDR1 and CDR2: MNHEY and SVGAGI. The CDR3 sequence is 10 residues long. The V gene lost 10 bases and the J gene lost 7 bases, with 10 bases spanning the gap. The chain's CDR3 is CATRRLGYTF. For the CDR3, the DNA is TGTGCCACCCGACGACTTGGCTACACCTTC.